This T cell receptor beta chain appears in the sequencing data of a study of STAT5B mutations in CD4+ large granular lymphocyte leukemia (dated by TCRdb to 2022 to 2024). Broadly, across the study: Among healthy controls, the CDR3 'QG' motif was associated with a particular HLA allele. The study compared the TCRbeta repertoires of patients with CD4+ T-cell large granular lymphocyte leukemia against those of healthy blood donors. Flow cytometry on FACSCanto II or FACSVerse showed that the purified fractions were more than 95% pure among lymphocytes. Study-wide findings and limitations: The data were not HLA-matched, and the relatively small sample size could explain the higher clonality seen in CD4+ compared with CD8+ T-LGLL. Main leukemic clonotypes were private to each patient, although approximately 25% of the main leukemic clonotypes were found at low frequency in the non-leukemic repertoires of other patients. TRBV06-family usage was enriched among the top patient clones (8/27) compared with healthy controls (2/35). Greater clonality appeared to be present in CD4-sorted patient repertoires than in healthy CD4+ repertoires, and the difference was retained after the putative leukemic clones were removed.

Healthy controls were roughly 37 blood donors whose buffy coats came from the Finnish Red Cross blood service. All TCR-sequenced material derived from peripheral blood: patient blood samples and healthy donor buffy coats. Peripheral blood mononuclear cells were isolated by Ficoll-Hypaque gradient centrifugation. CD4+ cells were magnetically purified from the buffy coats of healthy controls. Genomic DNA was extracted with the Gentra Puregene Cell and Tissue kit and quantified on a Qubit 2.0 fluorometer. Of note for this clone: Its antigen has not been determined. No quality values exist for individual bases; no much larger clone is one base distant.

The immunoSEQ assay at survey resolution was applied to genomic DNA for sequencing of TCRbeta rearrangements. Concerning the study's data processing: In the TCR sequencing data, the lowest productive clonotype frequency that could be detected was 2.59 x 10-5. Only productive TCRbeta rearrangements, defined as complete and in-frame sequences, were included in the analyses. The clonality of each sample was calculated as Simpson clonality in the immunoSEQ Analyzer version 3.0. Based on frequency, clones were grouped as very rare, small, medium, large (1-20%) or hyperexpanded (>20%). Generation probabilities were estimated with OLGA 1.2.3, V-gene circos plots were made with VDJtools, specificities were looked up in VDJdb, and CDR3 motifs were identified with GLIPH. TCRdb limited this immuneACCESS table to in-frame rearrangements with V and J called. A share of clones is missing; checked studies link under half to unresolved V genes, and the rest is unexplained. The DNA gave D and trimming, while V, J and clone size come from that table. The sample includes fewer than 35,000 clones, with less than 70% observed a single time. The biggest ten clones account for 2.5% to 3% of the sample.

Trimming takes 3 bases from V and 4 bases from J, and the germline ends sit 16 bases apart. The germline V gene provides CDR1 SGDLS and CDR2 YYNGEE. There are 15 amino acids in the CDR3, from cysteine to phenylalanine inclusive. Only the CDR3 DNA stays, 45 bases, in frame from base 1. The sample consisted of CD4+ T cells from blood buffy coats. The chain joins TRBV9 to TRBJ1-1; TRBD1 is a possible D gene, resting on 6 matching bases. This TCR was sampled from a human donor in good health. CDR3 loop: CASSGSGEGSTEAFF. The sequenced DNA is TGTGCCAGCAGCGGATCAGGGGAGGGAAGCACTGAAGCTTTCTTT.